The rows below give T cell receptor beta chains drawn from one sample of a study of CD8+CD57+ T cells in acquired aplastic anemia. TCRdb recomputed calls from the reads with MiXCR, one row per CDR3 protein. The sample shows more than 250,000 distinct CDR3 sequences, approximately 56% of them seen only once. Material for sequencing was sorted CD4+, CD8+, or CD8+CD57+ T cells (not recorded which) from PBMCs. Source of these receptors: a human donor with severe aplastic anemia or a healthy control (not recorded which). CDR3s include the opening cysteine and the closing phenylalanine or tryptophan. A D gene is named only where the DNA matches it firmly. The listing skips clone size in some rows; elsewhere it reads once, few, many or a size class.

TRBJ1-2 | TRBV12-3/TRBV12-4 | many | TRBD1 | CASSGTGDYGYTF | TGTGCCAGCAGTGGGACAGGTGACTATGGCTACACCTTC
TRBJ1-6 | TRBV7-9 | - | - | CASSADPSSSHF | TGTGCCAGCAGCGCGGACCCATCCTCATCCCACTTT
TRBJ2-3 | TRBV7-9 | - | - | CATTGLDTQYF | TGTGCCACCACAGGGTTGGATACGCAGTATTTT
TRBJ2-2 | TRBV29-1 | many | TRBD2 | CSVELAGLNTGELFF | TGCAGCGTTGAGCTAGCGGGCTTGAACACCGGGGAGCTGTTTTTT
TRBJ1-2 | TRBV25-1 | - | TRBD1 | CASSMTGGCYGYTF | TGTGCCAGCAGTATGACAGGGGGCTGCTATGGCTACACCTTC
TRBJ1-6 | TRBV14 | many | - | CASSQGGLSAGYNSPLHF | TGTGCCAGCAGCCAAGGGGGGTTGTCAGCCGGCTATAATTCACCCCTCCACTTT
TRBJ2-5 | TRBV14 | - | TRBD2 | CASSQDSPSTSGLQETQYF | TGTGCCAGCAGCCAAGATTCTCCTTCGACTAGCGGACTCCAAGAGACCCAGTACTTC
TRBJ2-7 | TRBV6-5 | many | - | CASSYPGPEGYEQYF | TGTGCCAGCAGTTACCCGGGACCGGAGGGTTACGAGCAGTACTTC
TRBJ1-2 | TRBV5-1 | few | TRBD1 | CASSFGTGAYGYTF | TGCGCCAGCAGCTTCGGTACAGGGGCGTATGGCTACACCTTC
TRBJ1-1 | TRBV5-5 | few | TRBD1 | CASRLQGGRTEAFF | TGTGCCAGCCGACTTCAGGGGGGACGCACTGAAGCTTTCTTT
TRBJ2-5 | TRBV9 | many | TRBD2 | CASSPRRLAGETQYF | TGTGCCAGCAGCCCGAGGAGATTAGCGGGAGAGACCCAGTACTTC
TRBJ1-1 | TRBV24-1 | - | - | CATRQDEQSAPNTEAFF | TGTGCCACCAGGCAGGACGAGCAATCAGCCCCGAACACTGAAGCTTTCTTT
TRBJ2-2 | TRBV6-1 | once | - | CASSRTTGILTGELFF | TGTGCCAGCAGCCGTACGACCGGGATCCTTACCGGGGAGCTGTTTTTT
TRBJ1-1 | TRBV29-1 | - | TRBD1 | CSFAGQGNTEAFF | TGCAGCTTTGCCGGACAGGGGAACACTGAAGCCTTCTTT
TRBJ1-4 | TRBV9 | - | TRBD1 | CASSPTGGSNEKLFF | TGTGCCAGCAGCCCTACAGGGGGCTCTAATGAAAAACTGTTTTTT
TRBJ2-1 | TRBV19 | once | TRBD2 | CASSPPGLALYNEQFF | TGTGCCAGTAGTCCACCGGGACTAGCATTGTACAATGAGCAGTTCTTC
TRBJ1-1 | TRBV7-8 | few | - | CASSLGVSVYTEAFF | TGTGCCAGCAGCTTAGGCGTATCAGTGTACACTGAAGCCTTCTTT
TRBJ2-7 | TRBV2 | - | - | CASSYGDSVYEQYF | TGTGCCAGCAGTTACGGGGACTCAGTGTACGAGCAGTACTTC
TRBJ1-2 | TRBV30 | many | - | CAWQRTATNYGYTF | TGTGCCTGGCAGAGGACCGCGACTAACTATGGCTACACCTTC
TRBJ2-5 | TRBV12-3/TRBV12-4 | - | - | CASLRGETQYF | TGTGCCTCATTGAGAGGGGAGACCCAGTACTTC
TRBJ2-1 | TRBV7-3 | - | TRBD2 | CASSLAGAVSYNEQFF | TGTGCCAGCAGCCTAGCGGGGGCCGTCTCCTACAATGAGCAGTTCTTC
TRBJ2-3 | TRBV11-3 | - | - | CASRRGSTDTQYF | TGTGCCAGCAGGCGGGGCAGCACAGATACGCAGTATTTT
TRBJ2-7 | TRBV13 | - | TRBD2 | CASSLGTGTTFYEQYF | TGTGCCAGCAGCTTAGGAACCGGGACTACCTTCTACGAGCAGTACTTC
TRBJ1-1 | TRBV5-1 | many | - | CASTPDRPTEAFF | TGCGCCAGCACCCCGGACAGACCAACTGAAGCTTTCTTT
TRBJ2-1 | TRBV2 | - | - | CASSEGTGANVLTFGAYNEQFF | -
TRBJ2-7 | TRBV7-9 | - | - | CASSLKFPAGGGEQYF | TGTGCCAGCAGCTTGAAATTCCCAGCTGGTGGGGGCGAGCAGTACTTC
TRBJ2-2 | TRBV7-9 | - | - | CANGELFF | TGTGCCAACGGGGAGCTGTTTTTT
TRBJ1-3 | TRBV9 | - | - | CASSGGTLGNTIYF | TGTGCCAGCAGCGGCGGGACTCTCGGAAACACCATATATTTT
TRBJ2-1 | TRBV7-2 | many | - | CASSLSEGGYNEQFF | TGTGCCAGCAGCTTAAGTGAGGGGGGCTACAATGAGCAGTTCTTC
TRBJ2-7 | TRBV20-1 | few | - | CSANHRGGYEQYF | TGCAGTGCTAATCATAGGGGGGGCTACGAGCAGTACTTC
TRBJ2-3 | TRBV7-2 | - | TRBD2 | CASSLTTSGDGTDTQYF | TGTGCCAGCAGCTTAACCACTAGCGGGGATGGCACAGATACGCAGTATTTT
TRBJ1-6 | TRBV10-3 | many | - | CAIKAGFGSPLHF | TGTGCCATCAAAGCCGGGTTCGGCTCACCCCTCCACTTT
TRBJ2-1 | TRBV10-3 | once | - | CAISAAGNEQFF | TGTGCCATCAGTGCGGCGGGGAATGAGCAGTTCTTC
TRBJ2-1 | TRBV29-1 | many | - | CSHRGTGSDYNEQFF | TGCAGCCACCGAGGTACAGGGTCAGACTACAATGAGCAGTTCTTC
TRBJ1-6 | TRBV7-9 | many | - | CASSLLKGGLQLDSPLHF | TGTGCCAGCAGCTTACTGAAGGGGGGTCTACAGTTGGATTCACCCCTCCACTTT
TRBJ2-7 | TRBV7-2 | once | TRBD1 | CASSLDRGNEQYF | TGTGCCAGCAGCTTAGACAGGGGGAACGAGCAGTACTTC
TRBJ2-1 | TRBV20-1 | - | - | CSAQKGNEQFF | TGCAGTGCTCAGAAGGGGAATGAGCAGTTCTTC
TRBJ2-2 | TRBV7-3 | - | - | CASSDTGELFF | TGTGCCAGCAGTGATACCGGGGAGCTGTTTTTT
TRBJ2-7 | TRBV6-2/TRBV6-3 | - | TRBD1 | CASSSTGGNYEQYF | TGTGCCAGCAGTTCGACAGGGGGGAACTACGAGCAGTACTTC
TRBJ2-7 | TRBV2 | - | - | CASRDRSEQYF | TGTGCCAGCAGGGATCGTTCGGAGCAGTACTTC
TRBJ2-7 | TRBV4-1 | - | - | CASSRSTGLTYEQYF | TGCGCCAGCAGCCGATCGACAGGACTTACCTACGAGCAGTACTTC
TRBJ2-7 | TRBV29-1 | - | - | CRDSSGVTYEQYF | TGCAGAGATTCTTCCGGGGTTACCTACGAGCAGTACTTC
TRBJ2-5 | TRBV7-9 | - | TRBD1 | CASGGDGTEETQYF | TGTGCCAGCGGGGGAGACGGGACAGAAGAGACCCAGTACTTC
TRBJ2-5 | TRBV20-1 | - | TRBD2 | CSAKRVGSGGETQYF | TGCAGTGCCAAGCGGGTCGGCTCGGGAGGGGAGACCCAGTACTTC
TRBJ2-2 | TRBV10-1 | - | TRBD1 | CASSEVTGSRGELFF | TGCGCCAGCAGTGAGGTGACAGGGAGTCGCGGGGAGCTGTTTTTT
TRBJ2-2 | TRBV29-1 | - | - | CSVESNQGPLAEELFF | TGCAGCGTTGAATCGAACCAGGGACCTCTAGCCGAGGAGCTGTTTTTT
TRBJ1-2 | TRBV5-5 | many | TRBD1 | CASSLIFRDSYGYTF | TGTGCCAGCAGCTTGATTTTTAGGGACAGCTATGGCTACACCTTC
TRBJ1-6 | TRBV5-5 | - | TRBD1 | CASSLVGTGGNSPLHF | TGTGCCAGCAGCTTGGTCGGGACAGGTGGAAATTCACCCCTCCACTTT
TRBJ1-2 | TRBV7-8 | - | TRBD1 | CASGETGDGYGYTF | TGTGCCAGCGGAGAGACAGGGGATGGGTATGGCTACACCTTC
TRBJ2-7 | TRBV7-4 | - | TRBD1 | CASSLASSIRDRAAYEQYF | TGTGCCAGCAGCTTAGCCAGCTCCATTAGGGACAGGGCGGCCTACGAGCAGTACTTC
TRBJ2-5 | TRBV24-1 | few | - | CATRSAGREETQYF | TGTGCCACCAGAAGTGCAGGTCGGGAGGAGACCCAGTACTTC
TRBJ1-2 | TRBV7-9 | many | - | CASSLGSLNYGYTF | TGTGCCAGCAGCTTAGGCAGTCTTAACTATGGCTACACCTTC
TRBJ2-1 | TRBV27 | - | TRBD1 | CASSLWVGQGAIEQFF | TGTGCCAGCAGTTTATGGGTGGGACAGGGGGCGATTGAGCAGTTCTTC